Each of the 2 T cell receptor beta chains below was sequenced from the same sample in a study of T cell responses to AZD1222 COVID-19 vaccine. Here immunoSEQ multiplex PCR was the method, and the copy in TCRdb shows in-frame clones only, minus some. The sample includes 200,000 to 250,000 clones, approximately 94% of them seen just once. Specimen: peripheral blood, collected 28 days after the second dose of the MenACWY control vaccine. The receptors derive from an adult who received the MenACWY meningococcal vaccine as a control.

This clone occurred a few times. V and J are TRBV6-5 and TRBJ1-3; D ambiguous. CDR3 length: 14 amino acids. CDR1 and CDR2 (germline): MNHEY, SVGAGI. Deletions cut 7 bases from V and 4 bases from J, with 14 bases between. CDR3 bases: TGTGCCAGCAAGGGCGGCGCAGTCGGAAACACCATATATTTT. The encoded protein is CASKGGAVGNTIYF.

This rearrangement joins TRBV2 to TRBJ2-3; TRBD2 matches at 8 bases. The trim removed 6 bases at V and 3 bases at J, leaving 8 bases unmatched. The CDR3 spans 15 residues. Germline CDR1 is SNHLY and CDR2 is FYNNEI. CDR3 residues: CASRGAGLATDTQYF. In DNA, the CDR3 is TGTGCCAGCAGGGGGGCCGGACTAGCAACAGATACGCAGTATTTT.